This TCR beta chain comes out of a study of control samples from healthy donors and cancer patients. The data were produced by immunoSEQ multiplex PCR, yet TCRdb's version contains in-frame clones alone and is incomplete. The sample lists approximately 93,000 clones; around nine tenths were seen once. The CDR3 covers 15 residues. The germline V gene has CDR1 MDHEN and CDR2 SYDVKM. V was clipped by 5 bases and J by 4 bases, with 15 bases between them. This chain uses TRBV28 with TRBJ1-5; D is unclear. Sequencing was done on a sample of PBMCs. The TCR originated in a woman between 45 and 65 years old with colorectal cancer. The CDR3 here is CASSLDMFENQPQHF. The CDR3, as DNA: TGTGCCAGCAGTCTGGATATGTTCGAGAATCAGCCCCAGCATTTT.